These 27 T cell receptor beta chains were all obtained from the same sample, sequenced in a study of T-cell memory formation after mild COVID-19. MiXCR, run by TCRdb on the 5' RACE reads, gives a single entry per CDR3 protein. The data contain about 250,000 distinct CDR3 sequences, 15% of them singletons. The sequencing input was PBMCs or a T cell subset sorted from them (not recorded which). The receptors here all came from an adult woman who had mild COVID-19 (a few samples of this study predate the infection). Cell type and time point are not known.

This clonotype was detected ten times or more. This CDR3 is CSARVLSGRAPDTQYF. For the CDR3, the DNA is TGCAGTGCTAGAGTCCTTAGCGGGAGGGCCCCAGATACGCAGTATTTT. The chain couples TRBV20-1 to TRBJ2-3; 11 nucleotides agree with TRBD2. From germline, CDR1 is DFQATT and CDR2 SNEGSKA (reference sequence). V trimming: 1 base; J trimming: 4 bases; junction bases outside the gene matches: 7. The CDR3 has 16 residues.

This chain joins TRBV5-1 and TRBJ1-1; possibly TRBD1 for D (6 bases). Germline V gene data show CDR1 as SGHRS and CDR2 as YFSETQ. Deletions cut 0 bases from V and 11 bases from J, with 14 bases between. The CDR3 is made up of 13 amino acids. CDR3 protein: CASSLEGHGAAFF. The CDR3 DNA is TGCGCCAGCAGCTTGGAGGGACATGGGGCCGCTTTCTTT.

J is TRBJ2-3 and V is TRBV20-1; 15 bases are shared with TRBD2. Per the germline V gene, CDR1 is DFQATT and CDR2 is SNEGSKA (reference sequence). The CDR3 contains 15 residues. Germline trimming cut 6 bases from V and 4 bases from J; bases unmatched to any gene: 5. CDR3 DNA sequence: TGCAGTGCAAACGGACTAGCGGGAGGGTCAGATACGCAGTATTTT. Amino acid sequence: CSANGLAGGSDTQYF.

CDR3 in amino acids: CASTAGGTYNEQFF. CDR3 nucleotides: TGTGCCAGCACAGCGGGAGGAACATACAATGAGCAGTTCTTC. This chain joins TRBV19 and TRBJ2-1, with TRBD2 matching 9 bases. Germline-derived CDR1 and CDR2 are LNHDA and SQIVND (reference sequence). V lost 9 bases to trimming and J lost 4 bases; unmatched junction nucleotides: 7. The CDR3 runs 14 residues.

The sample holds one count of this clonotype. The CDR3 nucleotides read TGCAGCGTCGATGGAAACACTGAAGCTTTCTTT. Residues: CSVDGNTEAFF. The chain couples TRBV29-1 to TRBJ1-1; unclear D gene. The CDR3 sequence is 11 residues long. Deletions cut 6 bases from V and 2 bases from J, with 7 bases between. CDR1 SQVTM and CDR2 ANQGSEA come from the germline V gene.

This chain joins TRBV11-2 and TRBJ2-5; D not certain. The CDR3 covers 11 residues. Per the germline V gene, CDR1 is SGHAT and CDR2 is FQNNGV. Trimming stripped 5 bases from V and 4 bases from J, with 5 bases between. CDR3 region: CASSELETQYF. Here the CDR3 DNA reads TGTGCCAGCAGCGAGCTAGAGACCCAGTACTTC.

This clonotype was found a few times. The chain carries TRBV10-3 and TRBJ2-7, with TRBD2 identical over 11 bases. This CDR3 has 13 residues. The ends lost 8 bases at V and 6 bases at J; junction bases unmatched: 6. Germline V gene sequence: CDR1 ENHRY, CDR2 SYGVKD. CDR3 in DNA: TGTGCCATCCCACTAGCGGGAGTCCGCGAGCAGTACTTC. The encoded protein is CAIPLAGVREQYF.

This clonotype has a handful of counts. The chain recombines TRBV6-2 or TRBV6-3 with TRBJ1-1; no definite D call. The CDR3 totals 13 residues. Germline V gives CDR1 MNHEY, CDR2 SVGEGT. Trimming took off 5 bases at V and 4 bases at J, with 11 bases between the two ends. CDR3 sequence: CASSVRIGTEAFF. The CDR3 coding sequence is TGTGCCAGCAGTGTTCGGATTGGCACTGAAGCTTTCTTT.

V usage is TRBV5-1 and J usage is TRBJ1-1; possible D gene TRBD1, 5 bases. V lost 4 bases to trimming and J lost 6 bases, with 19 bases between them. Germline lookup yields CDR1 SGHRS and CDR2 YFSETQ. There are 15 residues in the CDR3. The CDR3 DNA reads as TGCGCCAGCAGCGCGCTACAGGTACTAACTTCTGAAGCTTTCTTT. Translated, it gives CASSALQVLTSEAFF.

V gene TRBV4-3 combines with J gene TRBJ1-1; D remains ambiguous. Germline CDR1 is LGHNA and CDR2 is YSLEER. Trimming shortened V by 4 bases and J by 1 base, and 7 bases separated the two germline ends. The CDR3 runs 13 residues. The CDR3 DNA follows: TGCGCCAGCAGCCGAATAGAGAACACTGAAGCTTTCTTT. The encoded protein is CASSRIENTEAFF.

This clonotype was counted between two and nine times. The V and J genes are TRBV9 and TRBJ2-7, with 9 nucleotides matching TRBD2. The CDR3 runs 15 residues. Germline V gene sequence: CDR1 SGDLS, CDR2 YYNGEE. J gave up 3 bases and V 0 bases, and 4 bases lay outside the gene matches. The CDR3 protein is CASSVGNSGSYEQYF. The CDR3 DNA sequence: TGTGCCAGCAGCGTAGGGAATAGCGGGAGCTACGAGCAGTACTTC. The full variable domain, completed using reference TRBV9 and TRBJ2-7, is DSGVTQTPKHLITATGQRVTLRCSPRSGDLSVYWYQQSLDQGLQFLIQYYNGEERAKGNILERFSAQQFPDLHSELNLSSLELGDSALYFCASSVGNSGSYEQYFGPGTRLTVT.

This clonotype was found a few times. The chain links TRBV7-6 to TRBJ2-2; a weak D match, TRBD1 (6 bases). The germline V gene has CDR1 SGHVS and CDR2 FNYEAQ. The CDR3 totals 12 residues. Trimming took 8 bases from V and 7 from J, leaving 11 bases between them. CDR3 amino acids: CASGQGFGELFF. The CDR3 region has the DNA TGTGCCAGCGGCCAGGGGTTCGGGGAGCTGTTTTTT.

This rearrangement joins TRBV4-2 to TRBJ2-5, with D maybe TRBD2 (6 bases). The CDR3 consists of 18 residues. Germline V gene sequence: CDR1 LGHNA, CDR2 YNFKEQ. The V gene lost 1 base and the J gene lost 0 bases, with 18 bases spanning the gap. CDR3 residues: CASSQVGRGSEYQETQYF. CDR3 DNA sequence: TGTGCCAGCAGCCAAGTTGGGCGGGGCTCCGAGTACCAAGAGACCCAGTACTTC.

This chain joins TRBV3-1 and TRBJ2-7; maybe TRBD2 (6 bases). Trimming cost V 0 bases and J 1 base, with 10 bases left between them. This CDR3 is 15 amino acids long. Germline V gives CDR1 LGHDT, CDR2 YNNKEL (reference sequence). CDR3 DNA sequence: TGTGCCAGCAGCCAAGAGGTACTAGCATCCTACGAGCAGTACTTC. It encodes CASSQEVLASYEQYF.

This clonotype was observed at least ten times. The genes are TRBV29-1 and TRBJ2-3; TRBD1 aligns across 10 bases. The CDR3 is 13 amino acids. Germline assignment: CDR1 SQVTM and CDR2 ANQGSEA. The V segment lost 7 bases and the J segment 4 bases; nucleotides outside the gene matches: 5. The CDR3 region is CSAGTGVADTQYF. The CDR3 nucleotides read TGCAGCGCCGGGACAGGGGTGGCAGATACGCAGTATTTT.

The sample holds one count of this clonotype. The V call is TRBV20-1, the J call TRBJ2-7; unclear D gene. The CDR3 consists of 14 residues. The V end was cut by 0 bases, the J end by 2 bases, with 11 bases between. The germline V gene encodes CDR1 DFQATT and CDR2 SNEGSKA (reference sequence). The CDR3 DNA sequence: TGCAGTGCTAGAGAGGTTGGCAGGACCTACGAGCAGTACTTC. Protein: CSAREVGRTYEQYF.

This clonotype was detected ten times or more. Written as DNA, the CDR3 is TGTGCCAGCAGCTTAGGGACAGGTCTAAATTATGGCTACACCTTC. This gives the protein CASSLGTGLNYGYTF. The rearrangement uses TRBV7-8 and TRBJ1-2; 7 positions match TRBD1. Germline lookup yields CDR1 SGHVS and CDR2 FQNEAQ. The ends lost 1 base at V and 5 bases at J; junction bases unmatched: 7. The CDR3 covers 15 residues.

V is TRBV3-1 and J is TRBJ2-1; 12 bases align to TRBD2. V lost 4 bases to trimming and J lost 4 bases; unmatched junction nucleotides: 2. The CDR3 is 15 amino acids. In germline, CDR1 is LGHDT, CDR2 YNNKEL (reference sequence). The CDR3 here is CASSRTSGIYNEQFF. For the CDR3, the DNA is TGTGCCAGCAGCCGGACTAGCGGGATTTACAATGAGCAGTTCTTC.

The gene calls are TRBV12-3 or TRBV12-4 and TRBJ1-2; D call uncertain. This CDR3 has 15 amino acids. Trimming removed 6 bases at V and 8 bases at J, with 22 bases between. For the CDR3, the DNA is TGTGCCAGCAGCCTCCACGGAGGATCGACCGGGGGCTACACCTTC. Translated, it gives CASSLHGGSTGGYTF.

This clonotype has more than one count but fewer than ten. The CDR3, as DNA: TGTGCTAGTGGTTTGGACATTTCCTACAATGAGCAGTTCTTC. Translating it yields CASGLDISYNEQFF. This sequence joins TRBV12-5 and TRBJ2-1, with D unresolved. Between the trimmed V and J ends, which lost 1 base and 1 base, there was a span of 5 bases. Germline V gives CDR1 LGHNT, CDR2 FRNRAP. The CDR3 is made up of 14 amino acids.

The sample holds a few counts of this clonotype. V gene TRBV3-1 combines with J gene TRBJ2-3; D is perhaps TRBD1 (5 bases). V lost 1 base and J lost 6, with 17 bases in between. The CDR3 is 16 residues long. Germline CDR1 LGHDT, CDR2 YNNKEL (reference sequence). CDR3 protein: CASSQAVGLRADTQYF. As DNA, the CDR3 is TGTGCCAGCAGCCAAGCGGTGGGGCTTAGGGCGGATACGCAGTATTTT.

The gene calls are TRBV6-1 and TRBJ1-5; D unresolved. Germline V gene data show CDR1 as MNHNS and CDR2 as SASEGT. The length of the CDR3 is 13 residues. Trimming removed 4 bases at V and 3 bases at J, with 7 bases between. CDR3 sequence (DNA): TGTGCCAGCAGTGGTCAGTTCAATCAGCCCCAGCATTTT. Encoded protein: CASSGQFNQPQHF.

The V and J genes are TRBV11-2 and TRBJ1-2, with unresolved D. Germline-derived CDR1 and CDR2 are SGHAT and FQNNGV. Between the trimmed V and J ends, which lost 4 bases and 8 bases, there was a span of 14 bases. This CDR3 region has 13 residues. CDR3 in DNA: TGTGCCAGCAGCTACGGCCCTAGAGCGGGCTACACCTTC. Protein: CASSYGPRAGYTF.

The chain uses TRBV27 and TRBJ2-7; perhaps TRBD2 as D (6 bases). Germline CDR1 and CDR2: MNHEY and SMNVEV (reference sequence). The CDR3 spans 15 residues. The germline V and J ends were trimmed by 7 bases and 3 bases, with 19 bases remaining between them. As DNA, the CDR3 is TGTGCCAGCACCCCTGCTGGCGGGGCCGACTACGAGCAGTACTTC. Translating it yields CASTPAGGADYEQYF.

This clonotype has a handful of counts. The chain recombines TRBV11-3 with TRBJ2-2; 10 positions match TRBD2. Germline values: CDR1 SGHNT, CDR2 YENEEA. The CDR3 extends over 15 amino acids. J gave up 3 bases and V 6 bases, and 4 bases lay outside the gene matches. The CDR3 DNA sequence: TGTGCCAGCAGTAGCGGGAGGCTGTACACCGGGGAGCTGTTTTTT. Translating it yields CASSSGRLYTGELFF. Full variable domain (outside the CDR3, taken from reference TRBV11-3 and TRBJ2-2): EAGVVQSPRYKIIEKKQPVAFWCNPISGHNTLYWYLQNLGQGPELLIRYENEEAVDDSQLPKDRFSAERLKGVDSTLKIQPAELGDSAVYLCASSSGRLYTGELFFGEGSRLTVL.

The V and J genes are TRBV6-1 and TRBJ1-5; D unclear. V was cut by 8 bases and J by 4 bases, with 12 bases left in between. The CDR3 consists of 13 residues. Germline V gene lookup returns CDR1 MNHNS and CDR2 SASEGT. CDR3 coding DNA: TGTGCCAGCCTGTCCCCTATGAATCAGCCCCAGCATTTT. It encodes CASLSPMNQPQHF.

The chain carries TRBV5-5 and TRBJ2-2; TRBD2 aligns across 14 bases. With 4 bases clipped from V and 4 bases from J, the junction kept 12 bases outside the gene matches. Germline CDR1 SGHKS, CDR2 YYEKEE (reference sequence). CDR3 size: 19 residues. CDR3: CASSKGLAGARLGTGELFF. In DNA form, the CDR3 reads TGTGCCAGCAGCAAGGGACTAGCGGGGGCTCGGCTAGGCACCGGGGAGCTGTTTTTT.